This record concerns one T cell receptor (beta chain) sequence. No antigen is known for it. It is unclear where the CDR3 begins or ends on the DNA, so no DNA is shown, and the CDR3 is as TCRdb lists it. RNA and DNA were co-extracted from approximately 20-30 mg of unsorted bulk tissue. Five discrete regions of every tumor underwent sampling. The data were taken from a study of tumor-infiltrating lymphocytes in primary liver carcinoma. Study details: Men and women, 30 to 69 years of age, made up the patients. The study obtained roughly 3.5 to 7.13 million productive TCRbeta reads per sample, similar across tissue types.

The investigators made TCR beta cDNA from about 510 ng total RNA, using a constant-region primer. A slightly modified ARM-PCR protocol with three nested multiplex PCR rounds produced these TCR beta libraries. TRBV1-TRBV30 forward primers and a C-beta reverse primer were used in the first two PCR rounds, which each ran for around 10 cycles. A single record per CDR3 protein comes from TCRdb applying MiXCR to the multiplex PCR reads. The data contain around 27,000 distinct CDR3 sequences, over 60% of them singletons. Study-wide results and caveats: About 7-25% of top clones, no more, were shared by all five regions.

The CDR3 spans 16 residues, counting both ends. CDR1 ENHRY and CDR2 SYGVKD come from the germline V gene. The source is a man aged 40-50 years with primary liver carcinoma and hepatitis B virus infection. The rearrangement uses TRBV10-3 and TRBJ2-6; the DNA was not compared with TRBD1, the D call given in the table. The sequenced material came from liver tumor tissue from sampling region 3. Subset here: tumor region T3, left-lateral pole. The CDR3: CAISAAWGSGANALTF.